This T cell receptor (beta chain) was found in a study of T cell responses to AZD1222 COVID-19 vaccine (dated by TCRdb to the early 2020s). Some background on the complete study: AZD1222 recipients whose second dose came at about 4 weeks and those whose second dose came at about 12 weeks were combined into one group, since spike-specific TCR depth and breadth did not differ between the two schedules. Trial participants were enrolled into age subgroups of 18-55, 56-69 and 70-plus years, which contained around 150, 29 and 61 TCR-sequenced participants, respectively. TCR sequencing was performed for roughly 250 trial participants, of whom around 200 were given two doses of AZD1222 and some 25 were given two doses of MenACWY control vaccine.

Concerning this clone: It lacks a known antigen. The record has no base qualities; no much larger clone is one base away.

The CDR3 contains 18 residues, cysteine and phenylalanine counted. Here the CDR3 DNA is all that survives: 54 bases in frame from base 1. At the junction V is shortened by 3 bases and J by 3 bases, with 20 bases in between. As encoded in the germline V gene (reference sequence), CDR1 is LNHDA while CDR2 is SQIVND. Paper-wide results and their limitations: Most participants were white British and females outnumbered males, and the authors suggested that clonal diversity may have been underestimated. After two AZD1222 doses, both the breadth and the depth of spike-specific TCRs were significantly higher than at day 0 and than in MenACWY recipients. Epitopes outside the regions mutated in the B.1.351 and B.1.1.7 variants were reportedly recognized by nearly half of the unique spike-specific TCRs. CD4 TCRs associated with the vaccine covered the entire spike protein, and the dominant responses were in regions 160-218 and 743-854. Because no day 14 peak-response samples were available, the repertoires could be characterized only after the peak T cell response. Conclusions about previously exposed vaccinees are limited because only six or seven AZD1222 recipients were SARS-CoV-2 seropositive at baseline. In the small 56-69-year group, the increase in depth fell short of significance, most likely because of low power.

Sample time point, as interpreted from the label and publication: baseline before first vaccination. Samples from vaccinated people were obtained from the UK trials COV001 and COV002, which included a single-blind randomized controlled phase 2/3 trial of AZD1222 (ChAdOx1 nCoV-19) in healthy adults. For TCRbeta chain sequencing, PBMC samples were collected from trial participants at day 0 and at day 28 after the second dose. The CDR3 regions of human TCRbeta chains were analyzed by immunosequencing. Processing in the source paper ran as follows. TCRs in the repertoires were matched against a reference library of SARS-CoV-2-specific TCRs that had been generated with the MIRA antigen-specificity platform. Breadth meant the fraction of unique TCRs that were SARS-CoV-2-associated, whereas depth meant the fraction of total T cells that were SARS-CoV-2-associated. Each spike-specific TCR was assigned to its reactive spike region and to a CD4 or CD8 class using the MIRA data. Log10-transformed breadth and depth values were compared by one-way ANOVA with Sidak's multiple comparisons tests. The source is immuneACCESS, and TCRdb retained only in-frame sequences with V and J called. Part of the clones is not carried over; for the studies checked, unresolved V genes explain less than half of this, and the remainder is unexplained. From that table come the V and J calls and clone size; the DNA was used to work out D and trimming. Across this sample there are under 200,000 clones, with approximately 91% seen only once. The ten biggest clones cover more than 5.5% of the sample.

This chain is built from TRBV19 and TRBJ2-2, with the D gene call left open. This clonotype was obtained from an adult in good health. The specimen was peripheral blood, collected on day 0 of AZD1222 vaccination. The CDR3 in this case is CASSIINLWGGDTGELFF. The base sequence is TGTGCCAGTAGTATTATCAATCTATGGGGTGGGGACACCGGGGAGCTGTTTTTT.